This TCR beta chain was sequenced in a study of T-cell reconstitution after alpha-beta-depleted transplantation in children. Findings and caveats of the study: Fresh T-cell production supplied most of the T-cell counts and diversity seen one year after transplant. Surviving recipient cells, namely T cells and thymic progenitors, were the source of high day-60 TCRbeta diversity in some patients. After transplant, at about two months, alpha-beta T cells were reportedly derived from several hundred expanded graft clones.

Preparation of the TCRbeta library was carried out with unique molecular identifiers. MiXCR, run by TCRdb on the PCR reads, gives a single entry per CDR3 protein. This sample has about 420,000 distinct CDR3 sequences; under 20% occur once, and the top ten carry roughly 27%. The V gene's germline CDR1 is WNHNN and CDR2 SYGVQD (reference sequence). The CDR3 has 14 residues. V lost 4 bases, J lost 4 bases, and 13 bases lay in between. This clonotype was detected only once. Its antigen is not identified. Sequences were derived from PBMCs, mostly from graft donor cells, sampled 360 days after TCRalphabeta/CD19-depleted stem cell transplant. This sequence was found in a boy under two years old who had a stem cell transplant for Wiskott-Aldrich syndrome, so the T cells may come from the graft donor. The chain carries TRBV10-1 and TRBJ1-1; D remains ambiguous. The CDR3: CASSVVDGGTEAFF. CDR3 in DNA: TGCGCCAGCAGTGTTGTCGATGGAGGCACTGAAGCTTTCTTT.